The T cell receptor (beta chain) described here comes from a study of T-cell reconstitution after alpha-beta-depleted transplantation in children. Preparing the TCRbeta library involved the use of unique molecular identifiers. One entry per CDR3 protein results from TCRdb running MiXCR on the PCR reads. This table has approximately 240,000 distinct CDR3 sequences, roughly 10% appearing once. V gave up 2 bases and J gave up 2 bases, with 25 bases separating them. The CDR3 is made up of 19 amino acids. CDR1 is MGHDK and CDR2 is SYGVNS in the germline V gene. The source was PBMCs from the stem cell graft donor, collected from the stem cell graft. The chain links TRBV25-1 to TRBJ2-7; the D gene is possibly TRBD2 (5 bases). The sequence derives from a human donor who donated a stem cell graft to a child with acute lymphoblastic leukemia. CDR3 sequence (DNA): TGTGCCAGCAGTGAAGTGGAATTGGAACCCGGGAAGGATACCTACGAGCAGTACTTC. Protein product: CASSEVELEPGKDTYEQYF.